The entry below describes one TCR beta chain. The sample originates from a study of T cell changes during pregnancy in multiple sclerosis. The CDR3 runs 11 residues. Per germline, CDR1 MDHEN and CDR2 SYDVKM. Trimming left V 7 bases short and J 3 bases short, with 7 bases between. Here immunoSEQ multiplex PCR was the method, and the copy in TCRdb shows in-frame clones only, minus some. The sample gives tens of thousands of clones, 70% to 90% of which show up once; around 0.6% is in the top ten. The rearrangement uses TRBV28 and TRBJ2-7, with unresolved D. The origin of this receptor is a female donor with multiple sclerosis, enrolled in a pregnancy study. The input for sequencing was CD4+ T cells from peripheral blood mononuclear cells, taken in the first trimester of pregnancy. DNA of the CDR3: TGTGCCAGCACACTTCACTACGAGCAGTACTTC. This translates into CASTLHYEQYF.